These 25 T cell receptor beta chains came from one sample sequenced in a study of blood T cell repertoires in COVID-19. Method: immunoSEQ multiplex PCR; TCRdb's copy keeps in-frame clones and lacks some. This sample has 280,000 or so clones, with 90% found just once. The sample consisted of PBMCs or T cells enriched from blood (not recorded which). These receptors all come from a woman younger than 35 with acute COVID-19.

CDR3 region: CASSLTASGTYYEQYF. The DNA for the CDR3 is TGTGCCAGCAGCTTGACAGCTAGCGGGACCTACTACGAGCAGTACTTC. The chain joins TRBV11-2 to TRBJ2-7, with TRBD2 identical over 9 bases. Germline V gene data show CDR1 as SGHAT and CDR2 as FQNNGV. The CDR3 has 16 residues. The ends lost 3 bases at V and 3 bases at J; junction bases unmatched: 9. The full variable domain, with the rest looked up from reference TRBV11-2 and TRBJ2-7, is EAGVAQSPRYKIIEKRQSVAFWCNPISGHATLYWYQQILGQGPKLLIQFQNNGVVDDSQLPKDRFSAERLKGVDSTLKIQPAKLEDSAVYLCASSLTASGTYYEQYFGPGTRLTVT.

This sequence joins TRBV11-3 and TRBJ1-1; D gene uncertain. The length of the CDR3 is 13 residues. CDR1 and CDR2 from the germline V gene are SGHNT and YENEEA. Trimming pared 1 base from V and 2 bases from J, leaving 5 bases between. The CDR3 is CASSLARNTEAFF. CDR3 sequence (DNA): TGTGCCAGCAGCTTAGCCCGTAACACTGAAGCTTTCTTT.

The CDR3 DNA reads TGTGCCAGTAGTACCCTCGGGACAGGACTCTACGAGCAGTACTTC. Translation gives CASSTLGTGLYEQYF. The chain employs TRBV19 and TRBJ2-7; 8 positions match TRBD1. The CDR3 has 15 amino acids. V shed 4 bases and J 3 bases; nucleotides not matched to a gene: 8. CDR1 is LNHDA, CDR2 SQIVND, per germline (reference sequence).

The chain has TRBV6-6 and TRBJ2-7; 7 nucleotides line up with TRBD1. CDR3 length: 16 amino acids. CDR1 MNHNY and CDR2 SVGAGI come from the germline V gene (reference sequence). Trimming at V came to 7 bases and at J to 0 bases, leaving 12 bases not matched to a gene. The DNA for the CDR3 is TGTGCCAGCACCCGCACGGGACAGCGTGCCTCCTACGAGCAGTACTTC. It encodes CASTRTGQRASYEQYF.

This chain links TRBV6-2 or TRBV6-3 with TRBJ2-1, with 8 positions matching TRBD2. Germline loops: CDR1 MNHEY, CDR2 SVGEGT. The length of the CDR3 is 14 residues. After removal of 4 bases from V and 2 bases from J, the junction contained 1 base not matched to a gene. The CDR3 here is CASSFGRAYNEQFF. The CDR3, as DNA: TGTGCCAGCAGTTTCGGGAGGGCCTACAATGAGCAGTTCTTC.

V gene TRBV7-9 combines with J gene TRBJ2-1, with 8 positions matching TRBD2. Germline assignment: CDR1 SEHNR and CDR2 FQNEAQ (reference sequence). This CDR3 is built from 16 residues. J gave up 0 bases and V 8 bases, and 9 bases lay outside the gene matches. DNA of the CDR3: TGTGCCAGCTGTATTGAGCGGGAGAGCTCCTACAATGAGCAGTTCTTC. This sequence encodes CASCIERESSYNEQFF.

This sequence joins TRBV4-3 and TRBJ2-7; the match to TRBD2 covers 13 bases. CDR1 is LGHNA, CDR2 YSLEER, per germline. This CDR3 comprises 15 residues. V was pared by 4 bases and J by 3 bases, with 3 bases of the junction left unmatched. The DNA for the CDR3 is TGCGCCAGCAGCCTCGGACTAGCGGGAGACTACGAGCAGTACTTC. This gives the protein CASSLGLAGDYEQYF.

The V gene is TRBV19, the J gene TRBJ2-6; D not resolved. CDR1 is LNHDA, CDR2 SQIVND, per germline (reference sequence). V was clipped by 4 bases and J by 3 bases, with 4 bases between them. The CDR3 has 13 residues. The CDR3 sequence: CASSSYGANVLTF. The DNA of the CDR3 is TGTGCCAGTAGTAGTTATGGGGCCAACGTCCTGACTTTC.

V and J are TRBV6-4 and TRBJ2-3; 7 positions agree with TRBD1. From germline, CDR1 is MRHNA and CDR2 SNTAGT. The V and J ends lost 7 bases and 2 bases, in that order; junction bases with no gene match: 21. The CDR3 is 19 residues long. The DNA for the CDR3 is TGTGCCAGCAAGGTAGAACGTAGGACAGGAGACGCCCTCACAGATACGCAGTATTTT. Its translation is CASKVERRTGDALTDTQYF.

The chain links TRBV7-8 to TRBJ1-3; the match to TRBD1 covers 7 bases. CDR1 and CDR2 (germline): SGHVS, FQNEAQ. J lost 3 bases, V lost 4 bases, and 6 bases had no gene match. The CDR3 contains 15 residues. CDR3 DNA: TGTGCCAGCAGCTGGGACAGTTCATTTGGAAACACCATATATTTT. Translating it yields CASSWDSSFGNTIYF.

The V gene is TRBV7-2, the J gene TRBJ2-7; TRBD2 is a possible D gene (5 bases). The CDR3 runs 14 residues. CDR1 and CDR2 (germline): SGHTA, FQGNSA. The germline V and J ends were trimmed by 0 bases and 2 bases, with 8 bases remaining between them. The CDR3 here is CASSLAGSPYEQYF. The CDR3 DNA follows: TGTGCCAGCAGCTTAGCAGGGAGCCCCTACGAGCAGTACTTC.

The chain links TRBV3-1 (or the pseudogene TRBV3-2) to TRBJ1-5; 7 bases fit TRBD1. This CDR3 spans 13 amino acids. Germline CDR1 LGHDT, CDR2 YNNKEL (reference sequence). The ends lost 8 bases at V and 5 bases at J; junction bases unmatched: 6. CDR3 bases: TGTGCCAGCCAGAGGGGGCAGGATCAGCCCCAGCATTTT. Its protein product is CASQRGQDQPQHF.

V gene TRBV28 combines with J gene TRBJ2-7, with 7 positions matching TRBD1. Germline assignment: CDR1 MDHEN and CDR2 SYDVKM. CDR3 length: 14 residues. The junction had 5 bases not matched to a gene; V was cut back by 3 bases and J by 3 bases. The CDR3 here is CASSLMGQLYEQYF. The CDR3 coding sequence is TGTGCCAGCAGTTTGATGGGACAGCTCTACGAGCAGTACTTC.

This clone was seen a single time. The chain couples TRBV4-2 to TRBJ2-1; 13 nucleotides align to TRBD2. Germline V gives CDR1 LGHNA, CDR2 YNFKEQ. This CDR3 comprises 17 residues. With 0 bases clipped from V and 8 bases from J, the junction kept 7 bases outside the gene matches. This CDR3 is CASSQEALAGGPHEQFF. In DNA form, the CDR3 reads TGTGCCAGCAGCCAAGAGGCACTAGCGGGAGGGCCCCATGAGCAGTTCTTC.

This clone was found a few times. Other DNA sequences in the same sample also yield this CDR3. V is TRBV27 and J is TRBJ2-5, with 9 bases fitting TRBD1. The germline V gene has CDR1 MNHEY and CDR2 SMNVEV (reference sequence). There are 13 residues in the CDR3. Germline trimming cut 2 bases from V and 5 bases from J; bases unmatched to any gene: 0. In nucleotides, the CDR3 is TGTGCCAGCAGTTTAGACAGGGGGGAGACCCAGTACTTC. The encoded protein is CASSLDRGETQYF.

V usage is TRBV10-1 and J usage is TRBJ1-1; 7 nucleotides align to TRBD1. This CDR3 is 13 amino acids long. Germline lookup yields CDR1 WNHNN and CDR2 SYGVQD (reference sequence). J gave up 3 bases and V 2 bases, and 0 bases lay outside the gene matches. The CDR3 spells CASSERGHTEAFF. The CDR3 DNA reads TGCGCCAGCAGTGAGAGGGGGCACACTGAAGCTTTCTTT.

The chain joins TRBV10-2 to TRBJ2-7; D perhaps matches TRBD1 (5 bases). CDR1 and CDR2 from the germline V gene are WSHSY and SAAADI. The CDR3 contains 16 residues. Trimming cost V 6 bases and J 0 bases, with 18 bases left between them. CDR3 in DNA: TGCGCCAGCAGCCCCCCCCGGACAATTAGCTCCTACGAGCAGTACTTC. Translating gives CASSPPRTISSYEQYF.

This chain links TRBV6-2 or TRBV6-3 with TRBJ2-7; the D gene is possibly TRBD1 (7 bases). The V end was cut by 6 bases, the J end by 5 bases, with 20 bases between. CDR1 is MNHEY, CDR2 SVGEGT, per germline. The CDR3 covers 15 residues. Here the CDR3 reads CASSPTGRGANEQYF. CDR3 nucleotides: TGTGCCAGCAGCCCCACTGGCAGGGGGGCGAACGAGCAGTACTTC.

This sequence joins TRBV2 and TRBJ1-4; no clear D gene. This CDR3 spans 13 amino acids. From germline, CDR1 is SNHLY and CDR2 FYNNEI. V lost 4 bases and J 3 bases, leaving 6 bases between the germline ends. CDR3 DNA sequence: TGTGCCAGCAGTGGGGCAGCTAATGAAAAACTGTTTTTT. Translated, it gives CASSGAANEKLFF.

The chain is built from TRBV4-3 and TRBJ2-1; 11 bases line up with TRBD2. Trimming at V came to 0 bases and at J to 8 bases, leaving 6 bases not matched to a gene. From germline, CDR1 is LGHNA and CDR2 YSLEER. The CDR3 sequence is 16 residues long. DNA for the CDR3: TGCGCCAGCAGCCAAGATGTGGGACTAGCGGTCTATGAGCAGTTCTTC. The encoded protein is CASSQDVGLAVYEQFF.

CDR3 nucleotide sequence: TGCAGCGTTGATGGGGGCTACCAAGAGACCCAGTACTTC. Translation gives CSVDGGYQETQYF. The chain is built from TRBV29-1 and TRBJ2-5; D is perhaps TRBD1 (6 bases). Trimming removed 3 bases from V and 0 bases from J, with 8 bases in between. Germline loops: CDR1 SQVTM, CDR2 ANQGSEA. The CDR3 is 13 amino acids. Full variable domain (missing parts from reference TRBV29-1 and TRBJ2-5): SAVISQKPSRDICQRGTSLTIQCQVDSQVTMMFWYRQQPGQSLTLIATANQGSEATYESGFVIDKFPISRPNLTFSTLTVSNMSPEDSSIYLCSVDGGYQETQYFGPGTRLLVL.

The CDR3 sequence is CASSMGGRGTGELFF. CDR3 in DNA: TGTGCCAGTAGTATGGGGGGAAGGGGCACCGGGGAGCTGTTTTTT. The chain joins TRBV19 to TRBJ2-2; D possibly corresponds to TRBD2 (6 bases). The V end lost 3 bases, the J end lost 4 bases, and 12 bases lay between the germline ends. Germline V lookup: CDR1 LNHDA, CDR2 SQIVND (reference sequence). The CDR3 is 15 amino acids.

This chain joins TRBV5-1 and TRBJ1-3; 8 bases fit TRBD1. The CDR3 spans 15 residues. Germline V lookup: CDR1 SGHRS, CDR2 YFSETQ. V lost 0 bases to trimming and J lost 8 bases; unmatched junction nucleotides: 7. The CDR3: CASSLGPGGADTIYF. DNA for the CDR3: TGCGCCAGCAGCTTGGGACCAGGGGGCGCAGACACCATATATTTT.

The rearrangement links TRBV4-1 to TRBJ2-3; D is undetermined. V lost 4 bases to trimming and J lost 5 bases, with 10 bases between them. Germline-derived CDR1 and CDR2 are MGHRA and YSYEKL. This CDR3 is built from 13 residues. The CDR3 coding sequence is TGCGCCAGCAGCCCAGTATCATTAGATACGCAGTATTTT. Translating it yields CASSPVSLDTQYF.

The V and J genes are TRBV27 and TRBJ2-2; 8 bases align to TRBD2. V shed 6 bases, J shed 2 bases, and the junction held 5 bases outside the gene matches. This CDR3 comprises 15 residues. The germline V gene has CDR1 MNHEY and CDR2 SMNVEV (reference sequence). The CDR3 sequence: CASRFSGTNTGELFF. CDR3 bases: TGTGCCAGCAGATTTAGCGGGACCAACACCGGGGAGCTGTTTTTT.